This is a list of T cell receptor beta chains from one sample in a study of cytomegalovirus exposure and HLA in healthy donors. Produced via immunoSEQ multiplex PCR; TCRdb's table is partial and in-frame only. The table has over 70,000 clones, about 80% seen once. Sequenced: PBMCs. The origin of the receptors is a male donor in good health and CMV-seronegative. Both conserved end residues are part of each CDR3. Each record gives: J gene, V gene, CDR3 protein.

j_gene: TRBJ2-4; v_gene: TRBV28; CDR3aa: CASSFPGAKNIQYF
j_gene: TRBJ2-5; v_gene: TRBV5-5; CDR3aa: CASSLLTSGSGTQYF
j_gene: TRBJ1-1; v_gene: TRBV6-5; CDR3aa: CASSLTLNTEAFF
j_gene: TRBJ1-1; v_gene: TRBV29-1; CDR3aa: CSAGGLGAFF
j_gene: TRBJ2-7; v_gene: TRBV27; CDR3aa: CASSPTLAGAREQYF
j_gene: TRBJ1-2; v_gene: TRBV4-3; CDR3aa: CASSQDEFRRGRFHGYTF
j_gene: TRBJ1-2; v_gene: TRBV5-4; CDR3aa: CASSPDRAFPSTF
j_gene: TRBJ1-4; v_gene: TRBV15; CDR3aa: CATSRGDRGGSGEKLFF
j_gene: TRBJ1-1; v_gene: TRBV14; CDR3aa: CASSPTKGQNTEAFF
j_gene: TRBJ2-7; v_gene: TRBV5-1; CDR3aa: CASSLGQGQVF
j_gene: TRBJ1-4; v_gene: TRBV4-3; CDR3aa: CASSRTIDTNEKLFF
j_gene: TRBJ1-1; v_gene: TRBV5-1; CDR3aa: CASTIMTGGETEAFF
j_gene: TRBJ2-2; v_gene: TRBV10-1; CDR3aa: CASSESGTGRSGELFF
j_gene: TRBJ2-1; v_gene: TRBV7-9; CDR3aa: CASSLDPGLNEQFF
j_gene: TRBJ1-4; v_gene: TRBV7-2; CDR3aa: CASSLFGTASKKLFF
j_gene: TRBJ2-1; v_gene: TRBV9; CDR3aa: CASSNRLAGRRSSYNEQFF
j_gene: TRBJ2-3; v_gene: TRBV9; CDR3aa: CASSRTWARGDTQYF